The next 16 T cell receptor beta chains were all read from a single sample in a study of blood T cell repertoires in COVID-19. Here immunoSEQ multiplex PCR was the method, and the copy in TCRdb shows in-frame clones only, minus some. This table has approximately 150,000 clones, roughly 80% appearing once. Sequencing was performed on peripheral blood. The receptors originated from an elderly woman with acute or convalescent COVID-19.

The V call is TRBV15, the J call TRBJ2-3, with 8 positions matching TRBD1. Germline V CDR1 and CDR2: LNHNV, YYDKDF (reference sequence). The CDR3 contains 18 residues. The junction had 9 bases not matched to a gene; V was cut back by 0 bases and J by 1 base. CDR3 sequence (DNA): TGTGCCACCAGCAGAGATCTAAGGACAGGGAGCCGCACAGATACGCAGTATTTT. It encodes CATSRDLRTGSRTDTQYF.

A single count supports this clone. The V gene is TRBV11-2, the J gene TRBJ1-3, with D possibly matching TRBD1 (5 bases). This CDR3 contains 16 residues. Trimming took 4 bases from V and 0 from J, leaving 13 bases between them. Germline CDR1 is SGHAT and CDR2 is FQNNGV. Written as DNA, the CDR3 is TGTGCCAGCAGCTCACCATGGGGCCTCTCTGGAAACACCATATATTTT. Protein product: CASSSPWGLSGNTIYF.

This chain joins TRBV18 and TRBJ2-2, with unresolved D. CDR3 length: 16 amino acids. V lost 6 bases and J 1 base, leaving 15 bases between the germline ends. Germline lookup yields CDR1 KGHSH and CDR2 LQKENI. This CDR3 is CASSPTRSQNTGELFF. As DNA, the CDR3 is TGTGCCAGCTCCCCCACGAGGAGTCAGAACACCGGGGAGCTGTTTTTT. Full variable domain (missing parts from reference TRBV18 and TRBJ2-2): NAGVMQNPRHLVRRRGQEARLRCSPMKGHSHVYWYRQLPEEGLKFMVYLQKENIIDESGMPKERFSAEFPKEGPSILRIQQVVRGDSAAYFCASSPTRSQNTGELFFGEGSRLTVL.

The chain links TRBV6-1 to TRBJ2-3; 12 nucleotides agree with TRBD2. Germline V CDR1 and CDR2: MNHNS, SASEGT. J lost 5 bases, V lost 1 base, and 10 bases had no gene match. CDR3 length equals 18 residues. The CDR3 is CASSEVPRLAGVRDTQYF. The CDR3 region has the DNA TGTGCCAGCAGTGAAGTACCCAGACTAGCGGGAGTTAGAGATACGCAGTATTTT.

The chain uses TRBV29-1 and TRBJ2-7; 11 bases are a match to TRBD1. The germline gives CDR1 SQVTM, CDR2 ANQGSEA. After removal of 3 bases from V and 3 bases from J, the junction contained 10 bases not matched to a gene. The CDR3 is 16 residues long. Here the CDR3 reads CSVEGSGQGANYEQYF. The CDR3 DNA sequence: TGCAGCGTTGAGGGATCAGGACAGGGGGCGAACTACGAGCAGTACTTC.

The chain joins TRBV5-6 to TRBJ2-2, with unresolved D. The CDR3 runs 15 residues. CDR1 and CDR2 (germline): SGHDT, YYEEEE. V was cut by 0 bases and J by 2 bases, with 8 bases left in between. In DNA form, the CDR3 reads TGTGCCAGCAGCTTGGAGAATAGAAACACCGGGGAGCTGTTTTTT. Its translation is CASSLENRNTGELFF.

The V and J genes are TRBV4-2 and TRBJ1-2, with 7 bases fitting TRBD1. This CDR3 region has 16 residues. V shed 0 bases, J shed 0 bases, and the junction held 4 bases outside the gene matches. CDR1 and CDR2 (germline): LGHNA, YNFKEQ. The CDR3 spells CASSQEGQGANYGYTF. CDR3 nucleotides: TGTGCCAGCAGCCAAGAGGGTCAGGGGGCTAACTATGGCTACACCTTC.

V gene TRBV11-2 combines with J gene TRBJ2-1; 7 positions agree with TRBD2. The CDR3 runs 17 residues. Germline assignment: CDR1 SGHAT and CDR2 FQNNGV. The J segment lost 1 base and the V segment lost 4 bases, leaving 10 bases of the junction unmatched. The CDR3 coding sequence is TGTGCCAGCAGCTCCCCCAAGGCGGGGGTTTCCTACAATGAGCAGTTCTTC. Residues: CASSSPKAGVSYNEQFF.

The chain uses TRBV12-5 and TRBJ2-1; no firm D call. CDR1 and CDR2 from the germline V gene are LGHNT and FRNRAP. The length of the CDR3 is 14 residues. The V gene lost 2 bases and the J gene lost 13 bases, with 18 bases spanning the gap. This chain's CDR3 is CASGLSNSVSQQFF. As DNA, the CDR3 is TGTGCTAGTGGTTTGTCAAACTCGGTTTCGCAACAGTTCTTC.

The chain is built from TRBV19 and TRBJ1-5, with unresolved D. Germline CDR1 reads LNHDA; CDR2 reads SQIVND (reference sequence). With 0 bases removed from V and 7 bases from J, the gap between germline ends came to 16 bases. The CDR3 has 16 residues. In DNA, the CDR3 is TGTGCCAGTAGTATAGACCCAGGCCGGTGGCGCCAGCCCCAGCATTTT. Its protein product is CASSIDPGRWRQPQHF.

The gene calls are TRBV7-6 and TRBJ1-2; 9 positions agree with TRBD1. The trim removed 0 bases at V and 8 bases at J, leaving 10 bases unmatched. The CDR3 sequence is 16 residues long. Germline loops: CDR1 SGHVS, CDR2 FNYEAQ. This CDR3 reads CASSLAPITGGRGYTF. The CDR3 nucleotides read TGTGCCAGCAGCTTAGCGCCGATCACAGGGGGCAGAGGCTACACCTTC.

This clone was recorded a few times. CDR3 protein: CASSRDKTDYGYTF. The CDR3 DNA follows: TGCGCCAGCAGCCGCGATAAAACAGACTATGGCTACACCTTC. The J gene is TRBJ1-2, the V gene TRBV5-1; no clear D gene. The CDR3 runs to 14 residues. Deletions cut 4 bases from V and 3 bases from J, with 13 bases between. In germline, CDR1 is SGHRS, CDR2 YFSETQ.

The chain carries TRBV7-9 and TRBJ1-2; 7 bases line up with TRBD1. CDR3 length: 16 amino acids. The junction had 16 bases not matched to a gene; V was cut back by 5 bases and J by 7 bases. The germline V gene encodes CDR1 SEHNR and CDR2 FQNEAQ (reference sequence). CDR3 residues: CASSLSETGAESGYTF. The CDR3, as DNA: TGTGCCAGCAGCCTGAGCGAAACAGGGGCCGAAAGTGGCTACACCTTC.

The chain couples TRBV3-1 (or the pseudogene TRBV3-2) to TRBJ2-5; possibly TRBD2 for D (6 bases). V lost 1 base and J lost 9, with 15 bases in between. Germline lookup yields CDR1 LGHDT and CDR2 YNNKEL (reference sequence). This CDR3 has 14 residues. DNA of the CDR3: TGTGCCAGCAGCCAAGTGGAGGGAATGGGGTCCCAGTACTTC. Amino acid sequence: CASSQVEGMGSQYF.

The V and J genes are TRBV27 and TRBJ2-5; 7 positions agree with TRBD1. V trimming: 5 bases; J trimming: 7 bases; junction bases outside the gene matches: 7. This CDR3 is 13 amino acids long. Per the germline V gene, CDR1 is MNHEY and CDR2 is SMNVEV (reference sequence). The CDR3 nucleotides are TGTGCCAGCAGTCCAACAGGGGTCGGGACCCAGTACTTC. As protein: CASSPTGVGTQYF.

The V gene is TRBV19, the J gene TRBJ1-1; no reliable D call. The length of the CDR3 is 15 residues. Trimming took off 3 bases at V and 2 bases at J, with 13 bases between the two ends. From germline, CDR1 is LNHDA and CDR2 SQIVND (reference sequence). CDR3 bases: TGTGCCAGTAGTATGGGGAGGAGCAGTAACACTGAAGCTTTCTTT. This translates into CASSMGRSSNTEAFF.